The subject of this entry is one TCR beta chain. Its antigen is not identified. The data belong to a study of cytomegalovirus exposure and HLA in healthy donors. V dropped 0 bases and J dropped 1 base, with 7 bases sitting between them. CDR3 length: 14 residues. Germline assignment: CDR1 GTSNPN and CDR2 SVGIG (reference sequence). Amplification used 60 Vbeta primers and 13 Jbeta primers. The data were produced by immunoSEQ multiplex PCR, yet TCRdb's version contains in-frame clones alone and is incomplete. The table includes approximately 190,000 clones, about four fifths detected once. Study-level findings and limits: The authors later linked a missense DCLRE1C variant to TCR beta V- and J-gene trimming.

The sample comprised PBMCs. The sequence came from a woman under 30 in good health and CMV-seronegative. This chain links TRBV30 with TRBJ2-1, with D possibly TRBD2 on 5 matching bases. The CDR3 loop is CAWSVSASYNEQFF. CDR3 bases: TGTGCCTGGAGTGTTAGCGCATCCTACAATGAGCAGTTCTTC.